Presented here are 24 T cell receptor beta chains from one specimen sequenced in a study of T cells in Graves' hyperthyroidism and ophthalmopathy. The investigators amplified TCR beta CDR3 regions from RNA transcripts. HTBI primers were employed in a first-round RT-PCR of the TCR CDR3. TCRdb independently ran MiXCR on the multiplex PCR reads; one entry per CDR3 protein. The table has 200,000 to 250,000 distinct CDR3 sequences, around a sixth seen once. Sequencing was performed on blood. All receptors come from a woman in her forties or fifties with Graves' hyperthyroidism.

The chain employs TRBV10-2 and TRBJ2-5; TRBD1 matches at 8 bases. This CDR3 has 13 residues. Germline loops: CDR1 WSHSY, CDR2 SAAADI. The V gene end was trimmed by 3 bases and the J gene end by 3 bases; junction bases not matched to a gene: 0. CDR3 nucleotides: TGCGCCAGCAGTGAACAGGGGGAAGAGACCCAGTACTTC. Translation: CASSEQGEETQYF.

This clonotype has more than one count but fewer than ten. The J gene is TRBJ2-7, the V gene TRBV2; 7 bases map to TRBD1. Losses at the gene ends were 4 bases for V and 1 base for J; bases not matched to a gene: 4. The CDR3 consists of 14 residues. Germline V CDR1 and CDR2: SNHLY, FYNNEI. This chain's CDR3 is CASSVPDRSYEQYF. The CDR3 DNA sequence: TGTGCCAGCAGTGTCCCGGACAGGTCCTACGAGCAGTACTTC.

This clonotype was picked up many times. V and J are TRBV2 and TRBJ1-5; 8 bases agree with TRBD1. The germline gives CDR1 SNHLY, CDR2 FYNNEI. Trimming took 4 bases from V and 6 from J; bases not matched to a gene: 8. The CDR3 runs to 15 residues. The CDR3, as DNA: TGTGCCAGCAGTGTATACACAGGGGGAGGTCAGCCCCAGCATTTT. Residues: CASSVYTGGGQPQHF.

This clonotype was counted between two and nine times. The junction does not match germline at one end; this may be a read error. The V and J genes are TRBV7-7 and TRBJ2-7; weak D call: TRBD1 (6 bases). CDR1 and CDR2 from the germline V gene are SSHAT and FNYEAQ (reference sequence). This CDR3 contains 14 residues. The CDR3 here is CASSLGQNSYEQYF. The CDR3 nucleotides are TGTGCTAGCAGCTTAGGACAGAACTCCTACGAGCAGTACTTC. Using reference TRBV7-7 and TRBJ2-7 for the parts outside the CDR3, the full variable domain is GAGVSQSPRYKVTKRGQDVTLRCDPISSHATLYWYQQALGQGPEFLTYFNYEAQPDKSGLPSDRFSAERPEGSISTLTIQRTEQRDSAMYRCASSLGQNSYEQYFGPGTRLTVT.

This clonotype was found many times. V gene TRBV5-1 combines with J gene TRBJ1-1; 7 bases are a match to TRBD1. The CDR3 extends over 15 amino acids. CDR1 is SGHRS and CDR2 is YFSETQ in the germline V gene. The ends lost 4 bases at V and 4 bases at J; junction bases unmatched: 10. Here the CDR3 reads CASSGTHDRATEAFF. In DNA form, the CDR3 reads TGCGCCAGCAGCGGAACGCATGACAGGGCCACTGAAGCTTTCTTT.

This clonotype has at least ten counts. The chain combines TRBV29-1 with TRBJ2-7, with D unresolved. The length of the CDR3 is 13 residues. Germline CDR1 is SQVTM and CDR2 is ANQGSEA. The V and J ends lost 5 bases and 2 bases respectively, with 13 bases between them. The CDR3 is CSVSSSPTYEQYF. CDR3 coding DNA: TGCAGCGTTTCTTCAAGTCCTACCTACGAGCAGTACTTC.

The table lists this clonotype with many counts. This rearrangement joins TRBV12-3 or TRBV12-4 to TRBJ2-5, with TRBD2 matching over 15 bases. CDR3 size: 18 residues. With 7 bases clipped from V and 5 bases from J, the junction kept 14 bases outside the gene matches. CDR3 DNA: TGTGCCAGCACACCGGGACTAGCGGGAGGTGAAGGGTGGGAGACCCAGTACTTC. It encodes CASTPGLAGGEGWETQYF.

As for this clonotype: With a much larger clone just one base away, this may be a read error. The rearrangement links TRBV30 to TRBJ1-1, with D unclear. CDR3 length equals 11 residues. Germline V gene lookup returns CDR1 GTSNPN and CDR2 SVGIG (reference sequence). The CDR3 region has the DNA TGTGCCTGGAGTTGGAACACTGAAGCTCTCTTT. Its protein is CAWSWNTEALF.

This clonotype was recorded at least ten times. The CDR3 is CASSLRDTLSYEQYF. As DNA, the CDR3 is TGTGCCAGCAGTTTAAGGGACACACTCTCCTACGAGCAGTACTTC. This chain joins TRBV12-3 or TRBV12-4 and TRBJ2-7; D perhaps matches TRBD1 (6 bases). The V end was cut by 2 bases, the J end by 0 bases, with 11 bases between. The CDR3 extends over 15 amino acids.

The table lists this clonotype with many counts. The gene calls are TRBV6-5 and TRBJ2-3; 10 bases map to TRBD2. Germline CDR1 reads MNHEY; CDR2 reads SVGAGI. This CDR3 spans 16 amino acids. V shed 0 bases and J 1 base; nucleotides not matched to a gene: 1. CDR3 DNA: TGTGCCAGCAGTTACTCGCTAGCGGGAGGCACAGATACGCAGTATTTT. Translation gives CASSYSLAGGTDTQYF.

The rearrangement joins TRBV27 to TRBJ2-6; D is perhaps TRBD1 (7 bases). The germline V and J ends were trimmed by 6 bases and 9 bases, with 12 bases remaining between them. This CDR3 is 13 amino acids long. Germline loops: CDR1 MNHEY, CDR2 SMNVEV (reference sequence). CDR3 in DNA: TGTGCCAGCAGCCAGGGGGGCCTCAACGTCCTGACTTTC. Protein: CASSQGGLNVLTF.

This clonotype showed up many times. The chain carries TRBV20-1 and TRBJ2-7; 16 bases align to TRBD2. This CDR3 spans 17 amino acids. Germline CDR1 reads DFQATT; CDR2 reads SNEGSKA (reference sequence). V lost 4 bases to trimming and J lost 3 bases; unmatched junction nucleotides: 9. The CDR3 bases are TGCAGTGCTACCCCGGGACTAGCGGGAGGGAGGGGCTACGAGCAGTACTTC. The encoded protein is CSATPGLAGGRGYEQYF.

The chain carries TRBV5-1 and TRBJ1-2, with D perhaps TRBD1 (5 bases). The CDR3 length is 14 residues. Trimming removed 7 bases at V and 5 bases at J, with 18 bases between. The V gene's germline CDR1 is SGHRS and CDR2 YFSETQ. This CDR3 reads CASASEGYWYGYTF. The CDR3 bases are TGCGCCAGCGCCTCTGAGGGGTATTGGTATGGCTACACCTTC.

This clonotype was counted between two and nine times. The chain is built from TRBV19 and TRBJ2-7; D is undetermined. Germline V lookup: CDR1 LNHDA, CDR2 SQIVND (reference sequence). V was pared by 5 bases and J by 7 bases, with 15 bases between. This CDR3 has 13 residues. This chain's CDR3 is CASSPRQKGEQYF. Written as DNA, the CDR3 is TGTGCCAGTAGTCCTCGACAAAAAGGGGAGCAGTACTTC.

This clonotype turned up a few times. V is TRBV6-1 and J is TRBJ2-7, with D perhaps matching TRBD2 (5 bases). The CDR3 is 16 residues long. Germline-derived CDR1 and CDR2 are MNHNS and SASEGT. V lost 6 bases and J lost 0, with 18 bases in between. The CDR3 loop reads CASRRVGEPSSYEQYF. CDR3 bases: TGTGCCAGCAGGAGAGTCGGGGAACCCAGCTCCTACGAGCAGTACTTC.

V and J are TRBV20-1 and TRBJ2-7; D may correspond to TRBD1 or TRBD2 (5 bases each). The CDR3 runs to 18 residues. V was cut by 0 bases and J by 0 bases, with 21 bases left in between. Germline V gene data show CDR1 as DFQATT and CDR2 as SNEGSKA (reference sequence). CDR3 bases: TGCAGTGCTAGAGATGGGACCACTCGCAGCTTGAGCTCCTACGAGCAGTACTTC. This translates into CSARDGTTRSLSSYEQYF.

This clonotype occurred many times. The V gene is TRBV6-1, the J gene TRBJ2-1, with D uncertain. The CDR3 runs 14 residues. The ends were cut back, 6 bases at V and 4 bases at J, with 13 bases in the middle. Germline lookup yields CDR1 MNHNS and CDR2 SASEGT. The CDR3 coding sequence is TGTGCCAGCAGACCGGGCTCGCATTACAATGAGCAGTTCTTC. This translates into CASRPGSHYNEQFF.

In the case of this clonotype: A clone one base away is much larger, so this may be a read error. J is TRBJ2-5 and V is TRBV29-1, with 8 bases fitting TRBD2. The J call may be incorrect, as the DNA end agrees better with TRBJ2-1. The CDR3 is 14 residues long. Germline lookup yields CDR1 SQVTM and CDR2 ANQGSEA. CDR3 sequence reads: CSVAVSGGGETQFF. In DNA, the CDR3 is TGCAGCGTTGCCGTAAGCGGGGGAGGAGAGACCCAGTTCTTC.

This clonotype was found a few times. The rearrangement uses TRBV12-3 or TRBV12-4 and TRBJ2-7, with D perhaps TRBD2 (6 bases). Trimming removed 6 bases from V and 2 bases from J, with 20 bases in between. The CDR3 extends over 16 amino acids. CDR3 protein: CASSQNSGTRAYEQYF. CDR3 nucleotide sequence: TGTGCCAGCAGCCAAAATAGCGGAACTAGAGCCTACGAGCAGTACTTC.

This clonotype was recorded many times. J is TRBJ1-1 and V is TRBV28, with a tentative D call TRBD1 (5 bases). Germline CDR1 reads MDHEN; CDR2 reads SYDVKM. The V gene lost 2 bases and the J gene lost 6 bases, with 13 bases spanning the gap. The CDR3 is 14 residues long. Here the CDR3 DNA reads TGTGCCAGCAGTTTAACGGGTAGGGACCCTGAAGCTTTCTTT. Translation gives CASSLTGRDPEAFF.

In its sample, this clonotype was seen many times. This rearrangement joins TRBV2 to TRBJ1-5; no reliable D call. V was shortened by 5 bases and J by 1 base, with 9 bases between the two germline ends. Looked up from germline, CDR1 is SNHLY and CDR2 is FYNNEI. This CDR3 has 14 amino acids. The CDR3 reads CASSSALSNQPQHF. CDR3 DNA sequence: TGTGCCAGCAGTTCCGCGCTGAGCAATCAGCCCCAGCATTTT.

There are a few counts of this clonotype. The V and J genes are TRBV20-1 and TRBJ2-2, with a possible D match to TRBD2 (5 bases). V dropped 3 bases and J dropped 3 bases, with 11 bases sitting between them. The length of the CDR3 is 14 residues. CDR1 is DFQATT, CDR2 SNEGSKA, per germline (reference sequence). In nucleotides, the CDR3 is TGCAGTGCTAGCGGCGGGCTTGACACCGGGGAGCTGTTTTTT. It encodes CSASGGLDTGELFF.

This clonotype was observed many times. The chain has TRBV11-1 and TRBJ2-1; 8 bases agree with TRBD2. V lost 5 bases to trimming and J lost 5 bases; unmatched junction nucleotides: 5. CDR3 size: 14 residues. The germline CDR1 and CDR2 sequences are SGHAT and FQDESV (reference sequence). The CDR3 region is CASSAGGGHNEQFF. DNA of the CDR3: TGTGCCAGCAGCGCCGGGGGGGGCCACAATGAGCAGTTCTTC.

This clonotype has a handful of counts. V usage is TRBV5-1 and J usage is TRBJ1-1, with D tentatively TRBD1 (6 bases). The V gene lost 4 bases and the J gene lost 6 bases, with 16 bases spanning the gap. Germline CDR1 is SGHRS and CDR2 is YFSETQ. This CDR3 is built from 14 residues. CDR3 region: CASSPVQGNAEAFF. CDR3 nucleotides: TGCGCCAGCAGCCCCGTACAGGGTAACGCTGAAGCTTTCTTT.